Listed here is a single T cell receptor (beta chain). The target antigen is unknown. This specimen belongs to a study of vaccination and CD4 T cells after COVID-19. The CDR3 runs 14 residues. CDR1 is ENHRY, CDR2 SYGVKD, per germline. Trimming stripped 3 bases from V and 2 bases from J, with 5 bases between. Described treatment: approximately nine-day PBMC culture with coronavirus spike peptide pools or control peptides (ViraFEST assay). The assay that was used to sequence DNA from cultured CD4+ T cells was the Oncomine TCR Beta short-read assay. One entry per CDR3 protein, called by TCRdb with MiXCR from the PCR reads. Counted here are fewer than 4,500 distinct CDR3 sequences, 30% to 45% occurring once; the ten biggest clones make up 30% to 35%.

This TCR came from a human donor who had recovered from COVID-19. The rearrangement joins TRBV10-3 to TRBJ1-6; no firm D call. Sequenced input: CD4+ T cells from blood, cultured in vitro. CDR3 sequence: CAISDYTYNSPLHF. CDR3 DNA: TGTGCCATCAGTGATTACACCTATAATTCACCCCTCCACTTT.